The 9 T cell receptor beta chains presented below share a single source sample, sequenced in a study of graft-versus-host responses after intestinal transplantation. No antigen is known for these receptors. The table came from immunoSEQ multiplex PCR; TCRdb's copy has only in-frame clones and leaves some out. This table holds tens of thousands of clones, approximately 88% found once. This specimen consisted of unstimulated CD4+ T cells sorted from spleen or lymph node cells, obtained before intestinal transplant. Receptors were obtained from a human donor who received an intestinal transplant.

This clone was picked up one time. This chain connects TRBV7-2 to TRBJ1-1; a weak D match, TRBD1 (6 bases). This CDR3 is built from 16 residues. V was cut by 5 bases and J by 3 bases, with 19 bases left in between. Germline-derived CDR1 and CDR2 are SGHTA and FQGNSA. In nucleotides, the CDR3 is TGTGCCAGCAGCGCAAGGGGGGGTTTGGGAGACACTGAAGCTTTCTTT. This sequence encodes CASSARGGLGDTEAFF.

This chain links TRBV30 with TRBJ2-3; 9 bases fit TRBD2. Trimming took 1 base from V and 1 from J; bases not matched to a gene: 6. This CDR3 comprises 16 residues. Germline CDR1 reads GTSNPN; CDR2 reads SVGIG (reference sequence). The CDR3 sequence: CAWSDGLAGGTDTQYF. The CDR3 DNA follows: TGTGCCTGGAGTGACGGATTAGCGGGGGGCACAGATACGCAGTATTTT.

CDR3 nucleotide sequence: TGTGCCAGCAGCCCCCGGGACAGGGGGCTCGCAACTAATGAAAAACTGTTTTTT. It codes for CASSPRDRGLATNEKLFF. V gene TRBV7-8 combines with J gene TRBJ1-4; TRBD1 aligns across 12 bases. V lost 5 bases to trimming and J lost 0 bases; unmatched junction nucleotides: 7. The CDR3 is 18 residues long. CDR1 is SGHVS, CDR2 FQNEAQ, per germline. Full variable domain (outside the CDR3, taken from reference TRBV7-8 and TRBJ1-4): GAGVSQSPRYKVAKRGQDVALRCDPISGHVSLFWYQQALGQGPEFLTYFQNEAQLDKSGLPSDRFFAERPEGSVSTLKIQRTQQEDSAVYLCASSPRDRGLATNEKLFFGSGTQLSVL.

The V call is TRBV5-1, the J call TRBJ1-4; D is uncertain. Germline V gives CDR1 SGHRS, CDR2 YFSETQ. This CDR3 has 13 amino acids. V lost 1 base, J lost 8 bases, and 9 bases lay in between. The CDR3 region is CASSLKGREKLFF. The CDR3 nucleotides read TGCGCCAGCAGCTTGAAAGGGAGGGAAAAACTGTTTTTT.

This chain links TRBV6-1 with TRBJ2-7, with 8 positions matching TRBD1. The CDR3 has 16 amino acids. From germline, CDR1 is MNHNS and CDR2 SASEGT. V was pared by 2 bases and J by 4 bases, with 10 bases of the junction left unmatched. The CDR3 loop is CASSEHIGTGGYEQYF. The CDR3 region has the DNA TGTGCCAGCAGTGAACATATCGGGACAGGAGGGTACGAGCAGTACTTC.

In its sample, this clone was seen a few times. The CDR3 is CASSPRIWYEQYF. CDR3 coding DNA: TGTGCCAGCAGCCCCAGGATTTGGTACGAGCAGTACTTC. The chain is built from TRBV7-2 and TRBJ2-7; D remains ambiguous. V lost 5 bases and J 4 bases, leaving 12 bases between the germline ends. Germline V lookup: CDR1 SGHTA, CDR2 FQGNSA. CDR3 size: 13 residues.

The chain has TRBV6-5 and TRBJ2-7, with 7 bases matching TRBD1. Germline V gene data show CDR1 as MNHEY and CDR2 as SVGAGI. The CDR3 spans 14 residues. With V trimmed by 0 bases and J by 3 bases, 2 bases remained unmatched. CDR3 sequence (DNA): TGTGCCAGCAGTTACTCAGGGGGCGGCTACGAGCAGTACTTC. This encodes CASSYSGGGYEQYF.

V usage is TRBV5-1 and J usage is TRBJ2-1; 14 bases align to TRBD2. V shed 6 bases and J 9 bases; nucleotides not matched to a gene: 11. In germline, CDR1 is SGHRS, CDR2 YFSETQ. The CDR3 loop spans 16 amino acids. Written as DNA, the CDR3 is TGCGCCAGCAATTCAGGCGGACTAGCGGGAGGCGGTGAGCAGTTCTTC. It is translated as CASNSGGLAGGGEQFF. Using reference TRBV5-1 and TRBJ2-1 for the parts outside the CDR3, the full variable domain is KAGVTQTPRYLIKTRGQQVTLSCSPISGHRSVSWYQQTPGQGLQFLFEYFSETQRNKGNFPGRFSGRQFSNSRSEMNVSTLELGDSALYLCASNSGGLAGGGEQFFGPGTRLTVL.

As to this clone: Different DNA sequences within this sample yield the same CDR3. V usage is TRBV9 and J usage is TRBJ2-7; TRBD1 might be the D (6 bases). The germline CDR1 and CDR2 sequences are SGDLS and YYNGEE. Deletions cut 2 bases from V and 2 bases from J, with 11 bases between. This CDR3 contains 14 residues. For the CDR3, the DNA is TGTGCCAGCAGCGTCGGGCAGGGGACCTACGAGCAGTACTTC. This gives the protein CASSVGQGTYEQYF.